These T cell receptor beta chains were read from a single sample in a study of T cell responses to AZD1222 COVID-19 vaccine. Measured with immunoSEQ multiplex PCR; TCRdb has only the in-frame clones, and not every one. The sample records around 110,000 clones, around 90% being singletons. Sequencing used peripheral blood, obtained on day 0 of AZD1222 vaccination. These receptors originate from an adult in good health. Each CDR3 is given with its conserved first and last residue. A D gene is named only where the DNA matches it firmly. Part of the rows lack a size; the others show once, few, many or a class for expanded clones.

cdr3_nt cdr3_aa clone_size v_call d_call j_call
TGCGCCAGCACCCAAGAGACCCAGTACTTC CASTQETQYF NA TRBV10-1 NA TRBJ2-5
TGTGCCAGCAGCCAAGCACAGGGCTACACCTTC CASSQAQGYTF NA TRBV3-1/TRBV3-2 NA TRBJ1-2
TGTGCCAGCAGCTCGCGAATGGACAGCGGGAGGGGGACCTACGAGCAGTACTTC CASSSRMDSGRGTYEQYF NA TRBV12-1 NA TRBJ2-7
TGCGCCAGCAGCCAAGATTCGACTAGCGGGGGGAACACCGGGGAGCTGTTTTTT CASSQDSTSGGNTGELFF once TRBV4-3 TRBD2 TRBJ2-2
TGTGCCAGCAGTTTATCGTGGACTGAAGCTTTCTTT CASSLSWTEAFF NA TRBV28 NA TRBJ1-1
TGTGCCAGCAGCCAAGACAGGGGTGAGGGCTACACCTTC CASSQDRGEGYTF once TRBV16 TRBD1 TRBJ1-2
TGTGCCACCAGCACATTGGGTTTAGAAGAGACCCAGTACTTC CATSTLGLEETQYF NA TRBV15 NA TRBJ2-5
TGTGCCACCAGCCGCAAGGGGGCCTACGAGCAGTACTTC CATSRKGAYEQYF NA TRBV15 NA TRBJ2-7
TGTGCCAGCAGTTTTAATAGGGGGCAGGTCCTTGGCTACACCTTC CASSFNRGQVLGYTF few TRBV28 TRBD1 TRBJ1-2
TGCAGTGCTAGTCCCGCGGGGGTTGAAAACGAGCAGTACTTC CSASPAGVENEQYF NA TRBV20-1 TRBD2 TRBJ2-7
TGTGCCAGCAGCTTATCCGGACAGGGGACCGGGGAGCTGTTTTTT CASSLSGQGTGELFF NA TRBV11-2 TRBD1 TRBJ2-2
TGTGCCAGCAGTCACGACAGGGCCGGCAGTGAGACCCAGTACTTC CASSHDRAGSETQYF NA TRBV6-5 TRBD1 TRBJ2-5
TGCGCCAGCAGCTTGGATCAGGGGGGAAACACCATATATTTT CASSLDQGGNTIYF NA TRBV5-1 NA TRBJ1-3
TGTGCTAGCAAGCAGGACACAGATACGCAGTATTTT CASKQDTDTQYF NA TRBV7-9 NA TRBJ2-3
TGTGCCAGTACCTCCAATCAGGGGAGAACTGAAGCTTTCTTT CASTSNQGRTEAFF NA TRBV19 NA TRBJ1-1
TGCGCCAGCAGCCCGGGGACGAATTCACCCCTCCACTTT CASSPGTNSPLHF NA TRBV5-1 NA TRBJ1-6
TGCGCCAGCAGCCAAGTCCAGGCGACAGGGGATGAACCCCAGCATTTT CASSQVQATGDEPQHF NA TRBV4-1 TRBD1 TRBJ1-5
TGTGCCAGCAGCTTCAATTGGGCTAGCGGGAGTCCCGGGGAGCTGTTTTTT CASSFNWASGSPGELFF NA TRBV11-3 TRBD2 TRBJ2-2
TGTGCCAGCAGTTTTACTATCCCGGGCAGCGAGCAGTTCTTC CASSFTIPGSEQFF NA TRBV6-2/TRBV6-3 NA TRBJ2-1
TGCGCCAGCAGCTTGGCCGTCGAGTCGGGGTTTTGGGGAGAGCAGTACTTC CASSLAVESGFWGEQYF NA TRBV5-1 NA TRBJ2-7
TGTGCCAGCAGCCCGGACGGAAGCACGAACACCGGGGAGCTGTTTTTT CASSPDGSTNTGELFF NA TRBV7-2 NA TRBJ2-2
TGTGCCAGCAGTTTGTCCTCGGGACCCTGGGAGACCCAGTACTTC CASSLSSGPWETQYF NA TRBV28 NA TRBJ2-5
TGTGCCAGCAGAGTTAGGGACACCGAAGAAGCTTTCTTT CASRVRDTEEAFF NA TRBV5-4 NA TRBJ1-1
TGTGCCAGCAGCTTTTCCCTATCCGATACGCAGTATTTT CASSFSLSDTQYF NA TRBV5-5 NA TRBJ2-3
TGTGCCAGTAGCCTTACAGGGTACGGTCAGCCCCAGCATTTT CASSLTGYGQPQHF NA TRBV19 NA TRBJ1-5
TGTGCCAGCCAGGGCACAATCCTTCAGCCCCAGCATTTT CASQGTILQPQHF few TRBV28 NA TRBJ1-5
TGTGCCAGCATTGGGACTGGGACAGGGGCCACTGAAGCTTTCTTT CASIGTGTGATEAFF few TRBV3-1/TRBV3-2 TRBD1 TRBJ1-1
TGTGCCAGCAGCAGAGGGGTGCCTGATCAGCCCCAGCATTTT CASSRGVPDQPQHF NA TRBV5-6 NA TRBJ1-5
TGTGCCAGCAGTGAAGCTTCCGGAGGGGCCGCCTCATACACCTTC CASSEASGGAASYTF NA TRBV6-1 NA TRBJ1-2
TGTGCCAGCTCACAAAGCGCAGTACAGATCGTTTCGACGACTGAAGCTTTCTTT CASSQSAVQIVSTTEAFF once TRBV18 NA TRBJ1-1
TGTGCCAGCAGCTTGCGGGTAGAAGGTTCACCCCTCCACTTT CASSLRVEGSPLHF NA TRBV5-4 NA TRBJ1-6
TGCGCCAGCAGCTTGGATACCTACGAGCAGTACTTC CASSLDTYEQYF NA TRBV5-1 NA TRBJ2-7
TGTGCCAGCAGTCTCCAGGGACAGGGCAGAATCGAAGCTTTCTTT CASSLQGQGRIEAFF NA TRBV2 TRBD1 TRBJ1-1
TGTGCCAGCAGCTTAACTTTGCATCTACGGCCGGAGCAGTTCTTC CASSLTLHLRPEQFF NA TRBV7-8 NA TRBJ2-1
TGTGCCAGCAGCTCCTCCGGGACTAGCGGGGATGAGCAGTTCTTC CASSSSGTSGDEQFF NA TRBV9 TRBD2 TRBJ2-1
TGTGCCAGGACTCTCGCGGGGGCCGGGGAGCTGTTTTTT CARTLAGAGELFF NA TRBV11-3 TRBD2 TRBJ2-2
TGTGCCAGCAGTGCACAACGTGCAACTAATGAAAAACTGTTTTTT CASSAQRATNEKLFF once TRBV2 NA TRBJ1-4
TGTGCCAGCAGCCAGCAGGGGGCTGGGGAGACCCAGTACTTC CASSQQGAGETQYF NA TRBV5-4 TRBD1 TRBJ2-5
TGTGCCAGCAGCAAACGGGGACGGGGGGATGAAAAACTGTTTTTT CASSKRGRGDEKLFF once TRBV21-1 NA TRBJ1-4
TGTGCCAGCAGCCAAGCCTACGGCGCTAGCGGGAGAAGAGACAATGAGCAGTTCTTC CASSQAYGASGRRDNEQFF NA TRBV4-2 TRBD2 TRBJ2-1
TGTGCCAGCAGGGACAGGGCTGTATCTGGAAACACCATATATTTT CASRDRAVSGNTIYF NA TRBV2 TRBD1 TRBJ1-3
TGTGCCATCAGTGATACTAGCGGGGGCACAGATACGCAGTATTTT CAISDTSGGTDTQYF NA TRBV10-3 TRBD2 TRBJ2-3
TGTGCCAGCAGTTCTCTAGAGGGGGCTTTTGGCTACACCTTC CASSSLEGAFGYTF NA TRBV28 TRBD1 TRBJ1-2
TGTGCCAGCAGCGTATATGGGGAGTCACCCCTCCACTTT CASSVYGESPLHF NA TRBV27 NA TRBJ1-6
TGCGCCAGCAGCCCGGGACAGGGCAATTCACCCCTCCACTTT CASSPGQGNSPLHF NA TRBV5-1 TRBD1 TRBJ1-6
TGTGCCAGCAGTTCCTCGACAGTCTCTGAAAAACTGTTTTTT CASSSSTVSEKLFF NA TRBV28 NA TRBJ1-4
TGCGCCAGCAGCTTATTACAGGGCACGCAAGAGACCCAGTACTTC CASSLLQGTQETQYF NA TRBV5-1 NA TRBJ2-5
TGTGCCAGCAGCTCGGACCGCCCTGGAAACACCATATATTTT CASSSDRPGNTIYF once TRBV7-8 NA TRBJ1-3
TGTGCCAGCAGTCCAGGGACAGGGCGAGGTACTGAAGCTTTCTTT CASSPGTGRGTEAFF NA TRBV6-5 TRBD1 TRBJ1-1
TGCGCCAGCAGCTTGGATCAAGGGACAGCCTCTGGAAACACCATATATTTT CASSLDQGTASGNTIYF few TRBV5-1 TRBD1 TRBJ1-3
TGCAGCGTTGAAGATGGAGGGGCGGAAGGCTACACCTTC CSVEDGGAEGYTF NA TRBV29-1 NA TRBJ1-2
TGTGCCAGCAGCTTCCCAGGGGGACGGAACACTGAAGCTTTCTTT CASSFPGGRNTEAFF NA TRBV7-2 TRBD1 TRBJ1-1
TGTGCCAGCAGCGTAGGGGGGACTAGCGGCCCCAATGAGCAGTTCTTC CASSVGGTSGPNEQFF NA TRBV9 TRBD2 TRBJ2-1
TGTGCCAGCAGCTTGGACGGCGGACATAGCAATCAGCCCCAGCATTTT CASSLDGGHSNQPQHF NA TRBV5-6 NA TRBJ1-5
TGTGCCAGCAGCTTTTCGGGAGACACCATATATTTT CASSFSGDTIYF NA TRBV7-2 NA TRBJ1-3
TGTGCCAGCAGCTTGGCGTCTCTAGCGGGGGGGTTTACCTACGAGCAGTACTTC CASSLASLAGGFTYEQYF few TRBV5-5 TRBD2 TRBJ2-7
TGTGCCAGCAGTCCCGTCGCCTATAATTCACCCCTCCACTTT CASSPVAYNSPLHF NA TRBV28 NA TRBJ1-6
TGTGCCAGCAGCTTAGATCATGAACAGGCCGTCGCATATGGCTACACCTTC CASSLDHEQAVAYGYTF NA TRBV11-3 NA TRBJ1-2
TGTGCCAGCAGCGGAGCTAGCGGGGCTAGCACAGATACGCAGTATTTT CASSGASGASTDTQYF NA TRBV9 TRBD2 TRBJ2-3
TGTGCCAGCAGTGATCCCGGGACAGGGACCTACGAGCAGTACTTC CASSDPGTGTYEQYF NA TRBV25-1 TRBD1 TRBJ2-7